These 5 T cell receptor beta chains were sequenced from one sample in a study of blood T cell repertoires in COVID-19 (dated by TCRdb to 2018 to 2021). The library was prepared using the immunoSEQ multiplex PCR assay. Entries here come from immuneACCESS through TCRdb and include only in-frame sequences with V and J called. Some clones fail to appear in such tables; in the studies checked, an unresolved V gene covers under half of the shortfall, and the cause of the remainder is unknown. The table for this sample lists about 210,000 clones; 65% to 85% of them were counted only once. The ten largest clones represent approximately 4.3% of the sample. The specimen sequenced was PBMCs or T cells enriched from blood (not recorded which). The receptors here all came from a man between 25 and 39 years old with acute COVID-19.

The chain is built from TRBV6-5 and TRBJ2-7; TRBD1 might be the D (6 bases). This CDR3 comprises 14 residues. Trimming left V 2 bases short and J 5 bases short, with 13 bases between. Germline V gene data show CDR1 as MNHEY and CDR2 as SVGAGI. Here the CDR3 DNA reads TGTGCCAGCAGTTACATACAGGGTTATAACGAGCAGTACTTC. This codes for CASSYIQGYNEQYF.

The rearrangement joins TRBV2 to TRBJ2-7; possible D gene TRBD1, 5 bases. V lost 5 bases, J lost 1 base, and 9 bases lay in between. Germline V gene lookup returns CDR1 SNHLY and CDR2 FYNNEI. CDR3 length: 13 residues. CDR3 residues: CASSSQGSYEQYF. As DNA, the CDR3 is TGTGCCAGCAGTTCTCAGGGTTCCTACGAGCAGTACTTC.

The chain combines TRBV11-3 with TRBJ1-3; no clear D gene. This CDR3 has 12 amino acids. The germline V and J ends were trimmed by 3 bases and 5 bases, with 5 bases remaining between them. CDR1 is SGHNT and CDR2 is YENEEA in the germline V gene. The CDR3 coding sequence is TGTGCCAGCAGCTTCCCCAGAAACACCATATATTTT. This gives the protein CASSFPRNTIYF.

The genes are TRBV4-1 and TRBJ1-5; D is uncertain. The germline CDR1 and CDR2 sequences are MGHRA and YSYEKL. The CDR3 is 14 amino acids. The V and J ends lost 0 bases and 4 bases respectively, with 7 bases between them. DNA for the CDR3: TGCGCCAGCAGCCAAGATCCACGGAATCAGCCCCAGCATTTT. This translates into CASSQDPRNQPQHF.

CDR3 loop: CASSQGGPVTDTQYF. The CDR3 region has the DNA TGTGCCAGCAGCCAAGGGGGTCCGGTCACAGATACGCAGTATTTT. The J gene is TRBJ2-3, the V gene TRBV6-5; TRBD1 is a possible D gene (6 bases). With 6 bases removed from V and 2 bases from J, the gap between germline ends came to 15 bases. Germline-derived CDR1 and CDR2 are MNHEY and SVGAGI. The CDR3 has 15 residues.